This T cell receptor beta chain is from a study of cytomegalovirus exposure and HLA in healthy donors. Primers for the PCR totalled 60 Vbeta and 13 Jbeta. TCRdb keeps only in-frame clones here, not all; method: immunoSEQ multiplex PCR. The sample shows 200,000 to 250,000 clones, and roughly 0.89% sits with its ten largest clones. The origin of this receptor is a woman in her 30s in good health and CMV-seropositive. The sequencing input was PBMCs.

The CDR3 DNA follows: TGTGCCAGCACCTCGGTGGCAGGGGGCATAGGAAACACCATATATTTT. Encoded protein: CASTSVAGGIGNTIYF. J is TRBJ1-3 and V is TRBV7-9, with 8 bases lining up with TRBD1. Germline V lookup: CDR1 SEHNR, CDR2 FQNEAQ (reference sequence). The CDR3 loop spans 16 amino acids. V dropped 7 bases and J dropped 4; count of bases not matched to a gene: 12.